Shown below are 31 T cell receptor beta chains from a single sample sequenced in a study of cytomegalovirus exposure and HLA in healthy donors. Libraries were prepared by immunoSEQ multiplex PCR; TCRdb keeps only in-frame clonotypes and omits some of them. The profile shows 180,000 or so clones, approximately 82% of them singletons. Sequencing was done on a sample of PBMCs. Source of these receptors: a woman in her twenties or thirties in good health and CMV-seropositive.

This clone was observed at least ten times. The rearrangement links TRBV4-1 to TRBJ2-1; 10 bases match TRBD2. V gave up 0 bases and J gave up 7 bases; unmatched junction bases: 9. Germline V lookup: CDR1 MGHRA, CDR2 YSYEKL. The CDR3 covers 17 residues. In DNA, the CDR3 is TGCGCCAGCAGCCAAGATCTTTGGACTAGCGGTTCTAATGAGCAGTTCTTC. This gives the protein CASSQDLWTSGSNEQFF.

The V and J genes are TRBV25-1 and TRBJ1-2, with D possibly being TRBD1 (6 bases). Per germline, CDR1 MGHDK and CDR2 SYGVNS. The CDR3 is 14 amino acids. The V gene lost 6 bases and the J gene lost 8 bases, with 19 bases spanning the gap. CDR3 in DNA: TGTGCCAGCAGCGATACCACAGGGCGGGCCGGCTACACCTTC. Residues: CASSDTTGRAGYTF.

This clone has only a few counts. The chain links TRBV2 to TRBJ1-2; D not resolved. The V gene's germline CDR1 is SNHLY and CDR2 FYNNEI. This CDR3 is 12 amino acids long. Between the trimmed V and J ends, which lost 7 bases and 3 bases, there was a span of 9 bases. The CDR3 loop is CASKRLDYGYTF. As DNA, the CDR3 is TGTGCCAGCAAGAGGCTGGACTATGGCTACACCTTC.

This chain links TRBV28 with TRBJ1-2, with 9 nucleotides matching TRBD1. V lost 3 bases, J lost 8 bases, and 13 bases stayed unmatched. The CDR3 is made up of 16 amino acids. The V gene's germline CDR1 is MDHEN and CDR2 SYDVKM. The CDR3 loop is CASSLPSPGTGKGYTF. The CDR3 DNA sequence: TGTGCCAGCAGTTTGCCTAGTCCCGGGACAGGGAAAGGCTACACCTTC.

This chain connects TRBV15 to TRBJ2-2; a weak D match, TRBD1 (7 bases). The V end lost 4 bases, the J end lost 5 bases, and 14 bases lay between the germline ends. CDR3 length: 15 amino acids. Germline loops: CDR1 LNHNV, CDR2 YYDKDF (reference sequence). CDR3 bases: TGTGCCACCAGCATCGGAGGGGGCGCTACCGGGGAGCTGTTTTTT. It specifies CATSIGGGATGELFF.

This clone was observed a handful of times. The chain couples TRBV19 to TRBJ1-5; 8 nucleotides agree with TRBD1. Germline CDR1 reads LNHDA; CDR2 reads SQIVND (reference sequence). V was pared by 6 bases and J by 4 bases, with 2 bases of the junction left unmatched. CDR3 length: 13 amino acids. CDR3 protein: CASRGQENQPQHF. In nucleotides, the CDR3 is TGTGCCAGTAGGGGACAGGAAAATCAGCCCCAGCATTTT.

V and J are TRBV2 and TRBJ1-1; the D is unclear. Trimming took off 8 bases at V and 0 bases at J, with 19 bases between the two ends. The CDR3 is 16 amino acids. Germline-derived CDR1 and CDR2 are SNHLY and FYNNEI. The CDR3 is CASLILSRELNTEAFF. The CDR3 bases are TGTGCCAGCCTTATTTTAAGTCGGGAGCTGAACACTGAAGCTTTCTTT.

The DNA for the CDR3 is TGTGCCAGCAGCAAGGGACAGGACCATGAGCAGTTCTTC. Translating gives CASSKGQDHEQFF. The rearrangement joins TRBV5-4 to TRBJ2-1; 8 bases are shared with TRBD1. Germline V CDR1 and CDR2: SGHNT, YYREEE (reference sequence). The CDR3 runs 13 residues. Trimming cost V 4 bases and J 8 bases; bases outside gene matches: 5.

The CDR3 region has the DNA TGTGCCAGCAGCCGGGACAGGTACTATGGCTACACCTTC. It codes for CASSRDRYYGYTF. V and J are TRBV6-5 and TRBJ1-2; 8 bases align to TRBD1. Trimming took 6 bases from V and 3 from J; bases not matched to a gene: 3. This CDR3 has 13 amino acids. The V gene's germline CDR1 is MNHEY and CDR2 SVGAGI.

The genes are TRBV5-1 and TRBJ2-7, with TRBD1 as a possible D gene (6 bases). This CDR3 region has 14 residues. Trimming took off 4 bases at V and 0 bases at J, with 11 bases between the two ends. Germline V gene data show CDR1 as SGHRS and CDR2 as YFSETQ. CDR3 sequence reads: CASSEDSFSYEQYF. DNA for the CDR3: TGCGCCAGCAGCGAGGACAGCTTCTCCTACGAGCAGTACTTC.

This chain connects TRBV29-1 to TRBJ2-3; 16 bases map to TRBD2. The trim removed 6 bases at V and 2 bases at J, leaving 5 bases unmatched. Germline V CDR1 and CDR2: SQVTM, ANQGSEA. The CDR3 has 16 residues. The CDR3 spells CSVPGLAGGATDTQYF. As DNA, the CDR3 is TGCAGCGTGCCGGGACTAGCGGGAGGGGCCACAGATACGCAGTATTTT.

The genes are TRBV5-1 and TRBJ2-7, with 7 bases lining up with TRBD2. The V and J ends lost 5 bases and 4 bases, in that order; junction bases with no gene match: 6. This CDR3 is built from 13 residues. The V gene's germline CDR1 is SGHRS and CDR2 YFSETQ. This CDR3 is CASRRGSAYEQYF. CDR3 coding DNA: TGCGCCAGCAGGCGGGGGTCGGCTTACGAGCAGTACTTC.

The chain uses TRBV6-1 and TRBJ1-4; D not resolved. This CDR3 contains 17 residues. V was clipped by 3 bases and J by 0 bases, with 14 bases between them. Germline loops: CDR1 MNHNS, CDR2 SASEGT. The CDR3 spells CASSDPRVGTTNEKLFF. The CDR3 DNA is TGTGCCAGCAGTGATCCGCGGGTTGGGACAACTAATGAAAAACTGTTTTTT.

This clone has a handful of counts. The CDR3, as DNA: TGTGCCAGCAGTGAAATCGTGTTCTCTGGAAACACCATATATTTT. Translation: CASSEIVFSGNTIYF. The chain carries TRBV6-1 and TRBJ1-3; unclear D gene. Germline V lookup: CDR1 MNHNS, CDR2 SASEGT. V was clipped by 2 bases and J by 0 bases, with 8 bases between them. The CDR3 totals 15 residues.

The CDR3 region has the DNA TGTGCCAGCAGCTTAGTTGCGCTAGCGGGAGTCGGCGAGCAGTTCTTC. This encodes CASSLVALAGVGEQFF. This chain joins TRBV7-9 and TRBJ2-1, with 10 bases aligning to TRBD2. Looked up from germline, CDR1 is SEHNR and CDR2 is FQNEAQ (reference sequence). V dropped 1 base and J dropped 10; count of bases not matched to a gene: 10. The CDR3 totals 16 residues. The whole variable domain, remainder taken from reference TRBV7-9 and TRBJ2-1, is DTGVSQNPRHKITKRGQNVTFRCDPISEHNRLYWYRQTLGQGPEFLTYFQNEAQLEKSRLLSDRFSAERPKGSFSTLEIQRTEQGDSAMYLCASSLVALAGVGEQFFGPGTRLTVL.

The rearrangement links TRBV27 to TRBJ2-1; no firm D call. Trimming stripped 3 bases from V and 6 bases from J, with 12 bases between. Germline assignment: CDR1 MNHEY and CDR2 SMNVEV (reference sequence). The CDR3 contains 14 residues. The CDR3, as DNA: TGTGCCAGCAGTTTCGACACCGCTGGCAATGAGCAGTTCTTC. Translating it yields CASSFDTAGNEQFF.

The chain is built from TRBV2 and TRBJ1-2; D not certain. Germline values: CDR1 SNHLY, CDR2 FYNNEI. V shed 2 bases and J shed 7 bases, with 5 bases lying between them. This CDR3 region has 11 residues. The CDR3 loop is CASSETVGYTF. The CDR3 nucleotides are TGTGCCAGCAGTGAAACTGTTGGCTACACCTTC.

The J gene is TRBJ2-1, the V gene TRBV27; D remains ambiguous. Trimming cost V 8 bases and J 3 bases, with 8 bases left between them. Germline V gives CDR1 MNHEY, CDR2 SMNVEV (reference sequence). The CDR3 loop spans 12 amino acids. The CDR3 DNA sequence: TGTGCCAGCCGAGACAACTACAATGAGCAGTTCTTC. Its translation is CASRDNYNEQFF.

This clone was observed a few times. This chain joins TRBV5-1 and TRBJ1-5; D is unresolved. The CDR3 has 14 residues. V lost 0 bases and J 2 bases, leaving 6 bases between the germline ends. Germline assignment: CDR1 SGHRS and CDR2 YFSETQ. The CDR3 region has the DNA TGCGCCAGCAGCTTGGACAGCCGCAATCAGCCCCAGCATTTT. This codes for CASSLDSRNQPQHF.

V and J are TRBV5-1 and TRBJ1-4; 8 positions agree with TRBD1. The CDR3 runs 15 residues. J lost 4 bases, V lost 0 bases, and 2 bases had no gene match. The germline gives CDR1 SGHRS, CDR2 YFSETQ. CDR3 sequence (DNA): TGCGCCAGCAGCTTGGGGACAGGGTATAATGAAAAACTGTTTTTT. This translates into CASSLGTGYNEKLFF.

The sample holds one count of this clone. The chain employs TRBV10-3 and TRBJ2-7; 8 bases map to TRBD1. The length of the CDR3 is 14 residues. V lost 2 bases to trimming and J lost 3 bases; unmatched junction nucleotides: 3. The V gene's germline CDR1 is ENHRY and CDR2 SYGVKD. The CDR3 DNA follows: TGTGCCATCAGTGAGGGGACAGGATTCTACGAGCAGTACTTC. Translating it yields CAISEGTGFYEQYF.

The rearrangement uses TRBV7-8 and TRBJ2-2, with 7 bases fitting TRBD1. The CDR3 has 15 amino acids. Per germline, CDR1 SGHVS and CDR2 FQNEAQ. V shed 2 bases and J 6 bases; nucleotides not matched to a gene: 6. In DNA form, the CDR3 reads TGTGCCAGCAGCTTAAAGACAGGGTTTCCCGGGGAGCTGTTTTTT. It codes for CASSLKTGFPGELFF.

CDR3 region: CASRPDGTGNEQYF. CDR3 DNA sequence: TGTGCCAGCAGGCCAGATGGGACAGGGAACGAGCAGTACTTC. The chain recombines TRBV27 with TRBJ2-7, with 9 bases identical to TRBD1. Germline CDR1 and CDR2: MNHEY and SMNVEV (reference sequence). Unmatched junction bases numbered 8, after V lost 6 bases and J lost 5 bases. This CDR3 contains 14 residues.

This rearrangement joins TRBV28 to TRBJ1-5; TRBD1 might be the D (5 bases). Germline assignment: CDR1 MDHEN and CDR2 SYDVKM. The CDR3 runs 13 residues. Trimming pared 3 bases from V and 11 bases from J, leaving 14 bases between. Here the CDR3 reads CASSLRGGRSQHF. CDR3 nucleotides: TGTGCCAGCAGTTTGAGGGGAGGACGGTCCCAGCATTTT.

This clone was detected once. V is TRBV6-1 and J is TRBJ1-5; D gene unclear. Germline CDR1 reads MNHNS; CDR2 reads SASEGT. Trimming stripped 4 bases from V and 7 bases from J, with 8 bases between. The CDR3 consists of 12 residues. The CDR3 DNA sequence: TGTGCCAGCAGTGGTCTAGGCCAGCCCCAGCATTTT. It encodes CASSGLGQPQHF.

This clone was observed a handful of times. V gene TRBV29-1 combines with J gene TRBJ1-2; no firm D call. The V gene lost 4 bases and the J gene lost 8 bases, with 17 bases spanning the gap. CDR3 length: 13 residues. The germline gives CDR1 SQVTM, CDR2 ANQGSEA. The CDR3 nucleotides read TGCAGCGTTGTTAGGGTCACCCGGGAGGGCTACACCTTC. Protein: CSVVRVTREGYTF.

This sequence joins TRBV2 and TRBJ2-7; 7 nucleotides align to TRBD1. Germline values: CDR1 SNHLY, CDR2 FYNNEI. J gave up 0 bases and V 2 bases, and 4 bases lay outside the gene matches. The CDR3 is made up of 15 amino acids. CDR3 sequence (DNA): TGTGCCAGCAGTGAATCCGACAGGGCCTCCTACGAGCAGTACTTC. It encodes CASSESDRASYEQYF. Based on the CDR3 plus reference TRBV2 and TRBJ2-7, the full variable domain is EPEVTQTPSHQVTQMGQEVILRCVPISNHLYFYWYRQILGQKVEFLVSFYNNEISEKSEIFDDQFSVERPDGSNFTLKIRSTKLEDSAMYFCASSESDRASYEQYFGPGTRLTVT.

The chain couples TRBV28 to TRBJ1-5; 8 bases match TRBD1. The germline V gene has CDR1 MDHEN and CDR2 SYDVKM. This CDR3 has 15 amino acids. With 6 bases clipped from V and 1 base from J, the junction kept 5 bases outside the gene matches. The CDR3 DNA sequence: TGTGCCAGCAGCCAGGACAGGGTGAGCAATCAGCCCCAGCATTTT. Translated, it gives CASSQDRVSNQPQHF.

The DNA for the CDR3 is TGCGCCAGCAGCCTATTAGGTGGAGCGGGAAGGGACGACGAGCAGTACTTC. Encoded protein: CASSLLGGAGRDDEQYF. V and J are TRBV5-1 and TRBJ2-7; 7 positions match TRBD2. V shed 4 bases, J shed 5 bases, and the junction held 18 bases outside the gene matches. Germline V gene data show CDR1 as SGHRS and CDR2 as YFSETQ. This CDR3 region has 17 residues.

This chain joins TRBV9 and TRBJ2-3, with TRBD2 matching 9 bases. The germline V gene encodes CDR1 SGDLS and CDR2 YYNGEE. The junction had 8 bases not matched to a gene; V was cut back by 3 bases and J by 6 bases. The CDR3 runs to 15 residues. CDR3 amino acids: CASSGISGSGDTQYF. The CDR3 DNA sequence: TGTGCCAGCAGCGGTATTAGCGGGAGCGGGGATACGCAGTATTTT.

The V call is TRBV5-1, the J call TRBJ2-2; TRBD2 aligns across 7 bases. Germline trimming cut 0 bases from V and 6 bases from J; bases unmatched to any gene: 5. The germline V gene encodes CDR1 SGHRS and CDR2 YFSETQ. This CDR3 contains 15 residues. The CDR3 DNA follows: TGCGCCAGCAGCTTGGAGGGGAGGGCGTCCGGGGAGCTGTTTTTT. Its protein is CASSLEGRASGELFF.